These 25 T cell receptor beta chains originate from one sample sequenced in a study of tumor and adjacent non-tumor tissue in lung cancer. Three rounds of nested PCR, following a modified ARM-PCR protocol, produced the TCRbeta library. TCRdb used MiXCR to reprocess the multiplex PCR reads, holding one entry per CDR3 protein. In the table there are 71,000 or so distinct CDR3 sequences, around 75% of which are singletons. This sample's RNA came from whole unsorted tissue. The specimen was lung tumor tissue. Receptor source: a woman aged 45-60 years with non-small cell lung cancer.

The genes are TRBV24-1 and TRBJ2-5; 7 bases line up with TRBD1. The germline CDR1 and CDR2 sequences are KGHDR and SFDVKD. The CDR3 covers 16 residues. The CDR3 protein is CITSDSNKGASETQYF. In DNA form, the CDR3 reads TGTATCACCAGTGATTCGAACAAGGGGGCTTCAGAGACCCAGTACTTC.

A note on this clonotype: A read error is likely, as this CDR3 ends without the conserved phenylalanine or tryptophan. The DNA is omitted, as the CDR3 cannot be located on it reliably, and the CDR3 follows TCRdb's listing. V gene TRBV6-1 combines with J gene TRBJ1-6; the table calls TRBD1, which could not be checked here. The CDR3 sequence runs 15 residues, both termini included. The V gene's germline CDR1 is MNHNS and CDR2 SASEGT. CDR3 residues: CASSGQGANNSPPHL.

The chain links TRBV6-5 to TRBJ1-1; D is ambiguous. The CDR3 totals 15 residues. With 10 bases removed from V and 2 bases from J, the gap between germline ends came to 20 bases. Germline V gene data show CDR1 as MNHEY and CDR2 as SVGAGI. CDR3 nucleotides: TGTGCCAACATGGCAGGATGGGGTCGAAACACTGAAGCTTTCTTT. It codes for CANMAGWGRNTEAFF.

The chain has TRBV5-4 and TRBJ1-1; D ambiguous. The CDR3 consists of 14 residues. CDR1 SGHNT and CDR2 YYREEE come from the germline V gene (reference sequence). The DNA of the CDR3 is TGTGCTGGCAGCTCGTCGTCCTTGAACACTGAAGCTTTCTTT. Residues: CAGSSSSLNTEAFF.

In this sample, this clonotype turned up once. Since no conserved phenylalanine or tryptophan closes the CDR3, a read error is the likely cause. The chain links TRBV6-2 or TRBV6-3 to TRBJ1-2, with no clear D. The V end lost 6 bases, the J end lost 4 bases, and 12 bases lay between the germline ends. The CDR3 is 13 amino acids. CDR1 and CDR2 from the germline V gene are MNHEY and SVGEGT. The CDR3 bases are TGTGCCAGCAGCGCGGCAGCTTCCTATGGCTACACCGTC. This codes for CASSAAASYGYTV.

V gene TRBV20-1 combines with J gene TRBJ2-7, with 7 bases matching TRBD2. Trimming cost V 6 bases and J 3 bases; bases outside gene matches: 11. This CDR3 contains 14 residues. Looked up from germline, CDR1 is DFQATT and CDR2 is SNEGSKA (reference sequence). The CDR3 loop reads CSALAGAQIYEQYF. Written as DNA, the CDR3 is TGCAGTGCCCTGGCGGGAGCACAAATCTACGAGCAGTACTTC.

With regard to this clonotype: Because it lacks the conserved phenylalanine or tryptophan at the end, this CDR3 is likely a read error. DNA of the CDR3: TGTGCCAGCAGTTGCAGGGGAAAAGAAGCTTTCTCT. This sequence encodes CASSCRGKEAFS. V usage is TRBV6-5 and J usage is TRBJ1-1; possible D gene TRBD1, 6 bases. Germline V gene data show CDR1 as MNHEY and CDR2 as SVGAGI. The V end lost 4 bases, the J end lost 8 bases, and 11 bases lay between the germline ends. The CDR3 sequence is 12 residues long.

In this sample, this clonotype turned up once. At one boundary the junction diverges from the germline segment, which might be a read error. The chain joins TRBV6-2 or TRBV6-3 to TRBJ2-3; D possibly corresponds to TRBD2 (6 bases). CDR3 length: 16 residues. Germline V CDR1 and CDR2: MNHEY, SVGEGT. In DNA form, the CDR3 reads TGTGCCGGCAGTTACTGGTTCGGAGGGAGCACAGATACGCAGTATTTT. It is translated as CAGSYWFGGSTDTQYF.

This clonotype was counted at least ten times. This chain uses TRBV12-3 or TRBV12-4 with TRBJ2-1, with D uncertain. V lost 6 bases to trimming and J lost 10 bases, with 16 bases between them. The CDR3 runs 13 residues. The CDR3 DNA is TGTGCCAGCAGGGATGTGATGGTTGTGGAGCAGTTCTTC. As protein: CASRDVMVVEQFF.

This clonotype was recorded a few times. A much larger clone is a single base away; this may be a read error. The conserved phenylalanine or tryptophan normally closing the CDR3 is absent here, so this likely arose from a read error. The chain recombines TRBV28 with TRBJ2-7; D remains ambiguous. Trimming pared 2 bases from V and 6 bases from J, leaving 8 bases between. Looked up from germline, CDR1 is MDHEN and CDR2 is SYDVKM. The CDR3 consists of 12 residues. This chain's CDR3 is CASSLKRSEQYI. The CDR3 DNA sequence: TGTGCCAGCAGTTTAAAGAGGTCCGAGCAGTACATC.

Details on this clonotype: The CDR3 carries no conserved terminal phenylalanine or tryptophan, so it likely arises from a read error. In DNA form, the CDR3 reads TGTGCCAGTCTAGGGGCAGATACGCAGTATTCT. This translates into CASLGADTQYS. J is TRBJ2-3 and V is TRBV6-2 or TRBV6-3, with a possible D match to TRBD1 (5 bases). The CDR3 runs 11 residues. Trimming left V 9 bases short and J 4 bases short, with 8 bases between. The germline gives CDR1 MNHEY, CDR2 SVGEGT.

The gene calls are TRBV20-1 and TRBJ2-7; D is uncertain. This CDR3 has 15 residues. Germline V gene lookup returns CDR1 DFQATT and CDR2 SNEGSKA (reference sequence). The CDR3 nucleotides read TGCACTGCAAGTTCCGTTATTAGCTTAGCCTACGAGCAGTACTTC. It translates to CTASSVISLAYEQYF.

The chain has TRBV11-2 and TRBJ1-1, with D hard to call. Germline V lookup: CDR1 SGHAT, CDR2 FQNNGV. The CDR3 is made up of 15 amino acids. CDR3 sequence: CISSLELSPYTEAFF. The CDR3 DNA sequence: TGTATCAGCAGCTTAGAACTCAGCCCATACACTGAAGCTTTCTTT.

This clonotype turned up a few times. At one boundary the junction diverges from the germline segment, which might be a read error. The chain uses TRBV11-3 and TRBJ2-2; D may be TRBD1 (5 bases). CDR1 is SGHNT and CDR2 is YENEEA in the germline V gene. This CDR3 spans 15 amino acids. This CDR3 is CAGSLTATNTGELFF. For the CDR3, the DNA is TGTGCCGGCAGTTTGACAGCCACGAACACGGGGGAGCTGTTTTTT.

In the case of this clonotype: One end of the junction varies from germline; a read error may be responsible. V and J are TRBV4-2 and TRBJ2-7; no definite D call. The germline V gene has CDR1 LGHNA and CDR2 YNFKEQ. This CDR3 region has 12 residues. CDR3 coding DNA: TGTGCCAGCAGCACCGGGTGTAACGAGCAATACTTC. Translation gives CASSTGCNEQYF.

V usage is TRBV12-5 and J usage is TRBJ2-2; 9 bases fit TRBD1. After removal of 7 bases from V and 11 bases from J, the junction contained 20 bases not matched to a gene. Germline V gives CDR1 LGHNT, CDR2 FRNRAP. This CDR3 region has 17 residues. The CDR3 nucleotides read TGTGCTAGTGCCGGGCCCCCGGGACAGGGACCCACCTGTGAGCTGTTTTTT. Translation gives CASAGPPGQGPTCELFF.

Concerning this clonotype itself: The junction departs from the called germline gene at one end, perhaps through a read error. The V and J genes are TRBV20-1 and TRBJ1-2, with D possibly being TRBD1 (5 bases). The germline gives CDR1 DFQATT, CDR2 SNEGSKA (reference sequence). The CDR3 consists of 13 residues. The CDR3 spells CSSRVPGIGGYTF. CDR3 sequence (DNA): TGCAGTTCTAGAGTGCCAGGGATTGGTGGCTACACCTTC.

Comments on this clonotype: A junction end diverges from the germline sequence, so it may reflect a read error. V and J are TRBV7-2 and TRBJ2-7, with D perhaps matching TRBD2 (6 bases). The germline CDR1 and CDR2 sequences are SGHTA and FQGNSA. The CDR3 has 14 amino acids. The chain's CDR3 is CASSLASGSYERYF. CDR3 coding DNA: TGTGCCAGCAGCTTAGCTAGCGGTTCCTACGAGCGGTACTTT.

On this clonotype: At one end, the junction sequence differs from germline, possibly due to a read error. The CDR3, as DNA: TGTGCCAGCAATCAAAACTACGGGCAGTACTTC. It encodes CASNQNYGQYF. The chain carries TRBV6-5 and TRBJ2-7; D remains ambiguous. From germline, CDR1 is MNHEY and CDR2 SVGAGI. CDR3 length: 11 residues.

The J gene is TRBJ2-5, the V gene TRBV6-5, with no clear D. The V gene lost 10 bases and the J gene lost 4 bases, with 16 bases spanning the gap. This CDR3 comprises 13 residues. Germline-derived CDR1 and CDR2 are MNHEY and SVGAGI. The CDR3 is CANSPTRRETQYF. CDR3 sequence (DNA): TGTGCCAACAGCCCAACGAGGAGAGAGACCCAGTACTTC.

V and J are TRBV20-1 and TRBJ2-7, with 7 bases that match TRBD2. Trimming took 7 bases from V and 9 from J; bases not matched to a gene: 15. CDR3 length: 13 amino acids. Germline values: CDR1 DFQATT, CDR2 SNEGSKA (reference sequence). In DNA form, the CDR3 reads TGCAGTGTTAGCCGCGACGGGGAGGGGAGGCAGTACTTC. Residues: CSVSRDGEGRQYF.

Worth noting for this clonotype: Given the absence of the conserved phenylalanine or tryptophan at the CDR3 end, a read error is likely. V usage is TRBV12-3 or TRBV12-4 and J usage is TRBJ2-5, with D perhaps given as TRBD1 or TRBD2 (5 bases each). This CDR3 is 13 amino acids long. The CDR3 nucleotides are TGTGCCAGTAGTGTTGGGGACCAAGATACCCAGTACATC. This encodes CASSVGDQDTQYI.

The chain carries TRBV6-2 or TRBV6-3 and TRBJ2-1; D is perhaps TRBD2 (5 bases). Germline-derived CDR1 and CDR2 are MNHEY and SVGEGT. V was clipped by 7 bases and J by 7 bases, with 23 bases between them. The CDR3 loop spans 16 amino acids. In DNA form, the CDR3 reads TGTGCCAGCACCCCGGACCGGAGCGAGCGGTTGAATGAGCAGTTCTTC. Protein: CASTPDRSERLNEQFF.

This sequence joins TRBV11-2 and TRBJ1-2; D not certain. The CDR3 is made up of 12 amino acids. Germline assignment: CDR1 SGHAT and CDR2 FQNNGV. The chain's CDR3 is CSSSFTNYGYTF. The DNA of the CDR3 is TGTTCTAGCAGCTTCACAAACTATGGCTACACCTTC. The full variable domain, with the rest looked up from reference TRBV11-2 and TRBJ1-2, is EAGVAQSPRYKIIEKRQSVAFWCNPISGHATLYWYQQILGQGPKLLIQFQNNGVVDDSQLPKDRFSAERLKGVDSTLKIQPAKLEDSAVYLCSSSFTNYGYTFGSGTRLTVV.

As regards this clonotype: One end of the junction fails to match germline, which may point to a read error. V usage is TRBV29-1 and J usage is TRBJ2-7; no definite D call. The germline CDR1 and CDR2 sequences are SQVTM and ANQGSEA. The CDR3 is made up of 14 amino acids. The CDR3 region has the DNA TGCAGCGTACAGAGGAGAAGAGATTTCTACGAGCACTACTTC. This encodes CSVQRRRDFYEHYF.